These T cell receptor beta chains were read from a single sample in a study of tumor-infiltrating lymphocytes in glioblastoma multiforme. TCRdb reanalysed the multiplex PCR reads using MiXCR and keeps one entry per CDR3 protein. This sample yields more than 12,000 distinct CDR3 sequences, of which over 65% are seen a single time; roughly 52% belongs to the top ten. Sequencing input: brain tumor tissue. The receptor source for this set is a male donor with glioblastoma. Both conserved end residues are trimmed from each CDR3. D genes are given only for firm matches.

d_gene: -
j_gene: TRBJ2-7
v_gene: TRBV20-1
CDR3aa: SAPERISEAYEQY

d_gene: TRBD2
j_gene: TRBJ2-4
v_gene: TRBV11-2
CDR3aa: ASSNQREGSDIQY

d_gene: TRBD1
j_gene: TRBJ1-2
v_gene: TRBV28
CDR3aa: ASSSGQVHGYT

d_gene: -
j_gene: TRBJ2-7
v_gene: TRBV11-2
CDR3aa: ASSAQVREQY

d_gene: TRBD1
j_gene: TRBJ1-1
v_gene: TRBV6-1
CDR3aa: ASSVNRGTEAF

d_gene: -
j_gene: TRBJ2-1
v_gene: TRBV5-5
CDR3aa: ASSPLDSGYSYNEQF

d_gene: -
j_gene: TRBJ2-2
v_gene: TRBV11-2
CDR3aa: GGSLVRSSGCTNTGELF

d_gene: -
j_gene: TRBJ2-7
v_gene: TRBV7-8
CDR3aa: ASSWEGTVTSYEQY

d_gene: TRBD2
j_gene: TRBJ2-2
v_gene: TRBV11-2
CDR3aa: ASSSVRSSGGSNIGELF

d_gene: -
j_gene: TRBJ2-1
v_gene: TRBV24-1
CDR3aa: AISDLEGLSHEQF

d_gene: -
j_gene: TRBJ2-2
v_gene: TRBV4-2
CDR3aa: ASSQGDSNTGELF

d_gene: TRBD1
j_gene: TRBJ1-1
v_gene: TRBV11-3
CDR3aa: ASSPGTGATEAF

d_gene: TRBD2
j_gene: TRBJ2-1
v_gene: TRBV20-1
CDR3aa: SVRTSGSYNERF

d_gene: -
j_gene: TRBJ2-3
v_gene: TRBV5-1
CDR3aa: ASSLAGGTAPDTQY

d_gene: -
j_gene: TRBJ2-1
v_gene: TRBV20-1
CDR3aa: SARWRRDNEQF

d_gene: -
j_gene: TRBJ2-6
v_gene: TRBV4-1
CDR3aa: ASSLDTGANVMT

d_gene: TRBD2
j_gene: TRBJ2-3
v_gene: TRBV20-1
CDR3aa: GASRPGFAGGPSSTDTQY

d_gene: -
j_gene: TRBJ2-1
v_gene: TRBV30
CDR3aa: AWSVRGLVQF

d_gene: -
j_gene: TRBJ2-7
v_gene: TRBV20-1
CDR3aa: SARGDRRSIGSTDQY

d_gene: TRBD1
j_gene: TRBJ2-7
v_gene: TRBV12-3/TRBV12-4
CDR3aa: ASGTGGREQY

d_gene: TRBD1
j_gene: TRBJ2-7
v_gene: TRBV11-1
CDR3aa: ANSSQGREQY

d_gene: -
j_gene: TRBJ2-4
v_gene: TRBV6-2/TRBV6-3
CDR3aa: ASSYDVKNIQY

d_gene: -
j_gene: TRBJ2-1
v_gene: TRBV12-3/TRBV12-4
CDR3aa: ASTLGGGEQF

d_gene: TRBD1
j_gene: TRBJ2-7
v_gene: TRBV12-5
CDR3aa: ASGKPGQGTHEQY

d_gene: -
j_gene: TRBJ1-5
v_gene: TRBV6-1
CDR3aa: GSSPDYSQPQH

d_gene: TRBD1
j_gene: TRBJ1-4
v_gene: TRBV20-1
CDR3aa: SARGSGGNEKLF

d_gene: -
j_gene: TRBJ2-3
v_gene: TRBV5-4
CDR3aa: ASSLRINRDTQY

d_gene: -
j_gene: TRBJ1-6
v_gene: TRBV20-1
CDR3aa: SAREKTSPLH

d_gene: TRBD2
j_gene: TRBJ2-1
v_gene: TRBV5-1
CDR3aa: ASSLAGTSGINEQF

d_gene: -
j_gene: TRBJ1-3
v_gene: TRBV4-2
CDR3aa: ASRGPGNTIY

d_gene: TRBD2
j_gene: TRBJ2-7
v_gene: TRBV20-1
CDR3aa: SASPTSRAHEQY

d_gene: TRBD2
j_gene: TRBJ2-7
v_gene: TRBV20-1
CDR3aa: RARVQVGLAGGFYEQY

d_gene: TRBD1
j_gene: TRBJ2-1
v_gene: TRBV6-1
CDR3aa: ASSESGWGTGGFNEQF

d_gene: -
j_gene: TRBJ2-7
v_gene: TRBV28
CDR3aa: ASSTRRYEQY

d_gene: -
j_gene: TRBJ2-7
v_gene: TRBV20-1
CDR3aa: SAGTLGAYEQY

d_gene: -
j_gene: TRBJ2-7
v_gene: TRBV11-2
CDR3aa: ASSFSSLALHEQY

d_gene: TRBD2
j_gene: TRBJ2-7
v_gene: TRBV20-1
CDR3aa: SSAGDPYEQY

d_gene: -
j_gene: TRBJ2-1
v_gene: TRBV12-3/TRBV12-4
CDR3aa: ASSLYNEQF

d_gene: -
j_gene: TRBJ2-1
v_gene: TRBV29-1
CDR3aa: SSWDVSSYNEQF

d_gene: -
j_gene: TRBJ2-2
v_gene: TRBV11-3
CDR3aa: ASSLDYAAGELF